This TCR beta chain is drawn from a study of Ad26.COV2.S vaccination and SARS-CoV-2 variants. At the level of the study: Sample donor was a member of the COV1001 Ad26.COV2.S trial arm.

The treatment here: roughly 19 received Ad26.COV2.S at low or high dose, single or two shots; a few received placebo; per-sample allocation not given. After the first vaccine or placebo injection, samples were drawn on day 63. Profiling relied on immunoSEQ multiplex PCR, and the TCRdb table lists in-frame clones only, not all of them. Of approximately 300,000 clones in the sample, 85% were seen once. The sample was peripheral blood, taken in a trial of Ad26.COV2.S vaccine versus placebo. This clonotype originated in a person aged 18-65 years who received the Ad26.COV2.S COVID-19 vaccine or a placebo.

The CDR3 nucleotides are TGCAGCGTAGGACAGGGGTTCACCGGGGAGCTGTTTTTT. Translation: CSVGQGFTGELFF. The chain couples TRBV29-1 to TRBJ2-2; TRBD1 matches 9 bases. The CDR3 has 13 amino acids. Germline CDR1 and CDR2: SQVTM and ANQGSEA. Unmatched junction bases numbered 3, after V lost 6 bases and J lost 4 bases.